This T cell receptor (beta chain) was captured in a study of CD8+CD57+ T cells in acquired aplastic anemia. Those patients picked for sequencing had displayed CD8+CD57+ cell expansion on flow cytometry. Concerning this clonotype itself: What it binds is not known.

The template for TCR beta VDJ and CDR3 sequence profiling was genomic DNA. MiXCR, run by TCRdb on the reads, gives a single entry per CDR3 protein. The sample includes 180,000 or so distinct CDR3 sequences, 63% seen only once; the top ten take 40% to 50%. Points from the study as a whole: Any difference that existed in CD8+ Simpson's diversity between patients and controls was not significant.

The CDR3 consists of 17 residues. V dropped 6 bases and J dropped 2; count of bases not matched to a gene: 12. CDR1 and CDR2 (germline): LGHDT, YNNKEL (reference sequence). The clonotype comes from a human donor with aplastic anemia. The chain has TRBV3-1 and TRBJ2-2; 7 bases fit TRBD2. Sequenced: sorted CD4+, CD8+, or CD8+CD57+ T cells (not recorded which) from PBMCs. The chain's CDR3 is CASRPLRERGNTGELFF. Here the CDR3 DNA reads TGTGCCAGCAGGCCTCTGAGAGAGCGGGGAAACACCGGGGAGCTGTTTTTT.